This T cell receptor (beta chain) is drawn from a study of CD8+ T cells in alopecia areata. Study context: The drug, oral tofacitinib, was given to treated patients at 5 to 10 mg twice daily. Study results and caveats: When scalp samples are sequenced, resident alphabeta T cells of normal skin are also captured.

Following RNA extraction, reverse transcription yielded cDNA that acted as the sequencing template. TCRdb keeps only in-frame clones here, not all; method: immunoSEQ multiplex PCR. The sample lists 200,000 to 250,000 clones; over 40% were seen once. Noted treatment: oral pan-JAK inhibitor, 5-10 mg twice daily. Peripheral blood samples and lesional scalp punch biopsies were obtained from alopecia areata patients. This clone was detected once. The target antigen is unknown. CDR3 size: 15 residues. The V and J ends lost 4 bases and 7 bases respectively, with 17 bases between them. Germline CDR1 is SGDLS and CDR2 is YYNGEE.

The chain recombines TRBV9 with TRBJ2-2; maybe TRBD2 (5 bases). The sequence was collected from a human donor with alopecia areata. This sample comprised CD4+ T cells sorted from blood, obtained between weeks 36 and 40, from a patient treated with tofacitinib. The CDR3 sequence: CASSQHGKPDGELFF. CDR3 sequence (DNA): TGTGCCAGCAGCCAACACGGGAAGCCCGACGGGGAGCTGTTTTTT.